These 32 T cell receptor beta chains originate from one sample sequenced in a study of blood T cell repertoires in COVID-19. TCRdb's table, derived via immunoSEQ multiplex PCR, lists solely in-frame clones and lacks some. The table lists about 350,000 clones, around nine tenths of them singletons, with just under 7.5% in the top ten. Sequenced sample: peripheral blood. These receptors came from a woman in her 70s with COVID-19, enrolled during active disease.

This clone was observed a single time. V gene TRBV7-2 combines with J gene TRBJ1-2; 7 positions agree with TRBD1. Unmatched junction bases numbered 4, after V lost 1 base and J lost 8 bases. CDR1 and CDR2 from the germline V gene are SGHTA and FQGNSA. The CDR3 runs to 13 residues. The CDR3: CASSLGGGAGYTF. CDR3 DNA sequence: TGTGCCAGCAGCTTAGGAGGGGGCGCCGGCTACACCTTC.

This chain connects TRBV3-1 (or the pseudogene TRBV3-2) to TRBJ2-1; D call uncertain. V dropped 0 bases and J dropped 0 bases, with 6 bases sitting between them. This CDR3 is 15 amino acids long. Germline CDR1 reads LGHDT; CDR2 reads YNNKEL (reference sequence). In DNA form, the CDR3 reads TGTGCCAGCAGCCAAGAAACGGTCTCCTACAATGAGCAGTTCTTC. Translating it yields CASSQETVSYNEQFF.

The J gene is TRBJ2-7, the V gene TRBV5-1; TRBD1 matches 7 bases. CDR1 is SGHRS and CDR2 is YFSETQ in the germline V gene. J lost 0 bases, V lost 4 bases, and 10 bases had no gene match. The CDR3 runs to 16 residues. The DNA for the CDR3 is TGCGCCAGCAGCCCGGCCCTGGGACAGCTCTCCTACGAGCAGTACTTC. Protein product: CASSPALGQLSYEQYF.

The CDR3 sequence is CASSSGPGTGASRQETQYF. CDR3 sequence (DNA): TGTGCCAGCAGCTCCGGCCCCGGGACAGGGGCCTCTCGACAAGAGACCCAGTACTTC. V and J are TRBV5-4 and TRBJ2-5, with 10 nucleotides matching TRBD1. The V gene end was trimmed by 3 bases and the J gene end by 2 bases; junction bases not matched to a gene: 16. Germline CDR1 and CDR2: SGHNT and YYREEE (reference sequence). The CDR3 totals 19 residues.

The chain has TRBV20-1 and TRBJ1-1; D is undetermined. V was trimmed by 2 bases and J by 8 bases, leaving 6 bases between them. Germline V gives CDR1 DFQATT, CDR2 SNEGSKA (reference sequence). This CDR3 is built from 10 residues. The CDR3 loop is CSARLGEAFF. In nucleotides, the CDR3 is TGCAGTGCTAGACTCGGGGAAGCTTTCTTT.

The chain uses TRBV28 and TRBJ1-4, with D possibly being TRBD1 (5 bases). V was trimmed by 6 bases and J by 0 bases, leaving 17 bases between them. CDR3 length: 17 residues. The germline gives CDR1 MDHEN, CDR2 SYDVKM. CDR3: CASRYIEAGSTNEKLFF. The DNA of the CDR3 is TGTGCCAGCAGATACATTGAGGCAGGGTCAACTAATGAAAAACTGTTTTTT.

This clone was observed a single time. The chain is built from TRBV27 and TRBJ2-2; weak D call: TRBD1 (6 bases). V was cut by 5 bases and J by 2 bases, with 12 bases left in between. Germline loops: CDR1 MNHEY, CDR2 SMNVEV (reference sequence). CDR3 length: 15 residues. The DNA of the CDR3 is TGTGCCAGCAGTCCCACAGGGAGCAACACCGGGGAGCTGTTTTTT. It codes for CASSPTGSNTGELFF.

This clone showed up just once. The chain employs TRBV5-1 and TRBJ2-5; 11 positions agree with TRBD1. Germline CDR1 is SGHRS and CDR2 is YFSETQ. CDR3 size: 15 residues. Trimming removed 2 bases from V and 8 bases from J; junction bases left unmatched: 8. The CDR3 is CASSFTGQGAETQYF. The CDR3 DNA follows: TGCGCCAGCAGCTTCACAGGACAGGGGGCGGAAACCCAGTACTTC.

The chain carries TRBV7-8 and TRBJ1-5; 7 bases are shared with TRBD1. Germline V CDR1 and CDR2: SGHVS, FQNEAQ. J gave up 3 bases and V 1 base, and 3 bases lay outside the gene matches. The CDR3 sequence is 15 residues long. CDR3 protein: CASSLDRGLNQPQHF. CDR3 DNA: TGTGCCAGCAGCTTAGACAGGGGACTCAATCAGCCCCAGCATTTT.

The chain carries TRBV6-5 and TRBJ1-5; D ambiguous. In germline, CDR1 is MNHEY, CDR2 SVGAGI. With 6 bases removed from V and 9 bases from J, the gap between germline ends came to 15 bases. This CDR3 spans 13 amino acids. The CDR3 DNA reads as TGTGCCAGCAGCGCGGACGGGAATAGGCCCCAGCATTTT. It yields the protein CASSADGNRPQHF.

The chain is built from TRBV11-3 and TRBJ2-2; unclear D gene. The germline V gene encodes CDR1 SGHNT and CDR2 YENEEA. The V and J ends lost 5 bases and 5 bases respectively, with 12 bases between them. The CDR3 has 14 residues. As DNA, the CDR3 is TGTGCCAGCAGCCCCTCAGGCGCAACCGGGGAGCTGTTTTTT. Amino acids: CASSPSGATGELFF.

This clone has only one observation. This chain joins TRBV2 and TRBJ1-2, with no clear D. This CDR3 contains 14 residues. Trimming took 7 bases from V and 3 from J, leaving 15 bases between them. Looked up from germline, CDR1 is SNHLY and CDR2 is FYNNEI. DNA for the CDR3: TGTGCCAGCACCGCGGAGAGTGCTTACTATGGCTACACCTTC. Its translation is CASTAESAYYGYTF.

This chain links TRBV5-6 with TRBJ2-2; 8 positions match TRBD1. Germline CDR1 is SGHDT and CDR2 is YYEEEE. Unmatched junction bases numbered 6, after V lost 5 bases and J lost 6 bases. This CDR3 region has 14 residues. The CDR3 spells CASSEDRVAGELFF. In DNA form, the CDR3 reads TGTGCCAGCAGTGAGGACAGGGTTGCCGGGGAGCTGTTTTTT.

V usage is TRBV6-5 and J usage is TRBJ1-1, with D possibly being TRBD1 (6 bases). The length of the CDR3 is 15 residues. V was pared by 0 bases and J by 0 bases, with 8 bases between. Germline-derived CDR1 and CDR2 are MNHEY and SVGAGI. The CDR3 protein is CASSYSGALNTEAFF. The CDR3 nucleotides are TGTGCCAGCAGTTACTCGGGGGCCCTGAACACTGAAGCTTTCTTT.

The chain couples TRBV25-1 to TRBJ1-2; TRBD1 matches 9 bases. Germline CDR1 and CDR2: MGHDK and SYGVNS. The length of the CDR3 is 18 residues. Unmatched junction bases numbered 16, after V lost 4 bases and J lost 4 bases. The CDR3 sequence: CASSAYRDRVFPSYGYTF. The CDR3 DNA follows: TGTGCCAGCAGTGCGTACCGGGACAGGGTGTTTCCTAGCTATGGCTACACCTTC.

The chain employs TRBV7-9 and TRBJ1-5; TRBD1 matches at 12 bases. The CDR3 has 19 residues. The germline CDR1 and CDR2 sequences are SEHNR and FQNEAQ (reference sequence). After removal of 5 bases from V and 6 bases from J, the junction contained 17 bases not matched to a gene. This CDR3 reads CASSRTGQGARGGFQPQHF. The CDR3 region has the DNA TGTGCCAGCAGCCGTACGGGACAGGGGGCGCGAGGTGGATTTCAGCCCCAGCATTTT.

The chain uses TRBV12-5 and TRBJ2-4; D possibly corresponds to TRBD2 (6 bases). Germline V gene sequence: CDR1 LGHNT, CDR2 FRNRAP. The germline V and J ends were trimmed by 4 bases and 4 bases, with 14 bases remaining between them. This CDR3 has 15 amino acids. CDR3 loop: CASGSPRDPKNIQYF. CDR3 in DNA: TGTGCTAGTGGTTCCCCGCGGGACCCAAAAAACATTCAGTACTTC.

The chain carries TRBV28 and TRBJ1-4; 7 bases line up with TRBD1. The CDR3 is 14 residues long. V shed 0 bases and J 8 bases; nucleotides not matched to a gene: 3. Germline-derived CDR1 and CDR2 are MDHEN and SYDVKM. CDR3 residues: CASSLWDRPEKLFF. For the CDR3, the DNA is TGTGCCAGCAGTTTATGGGACAGGCCCGAAAAACTGTTTTTT.

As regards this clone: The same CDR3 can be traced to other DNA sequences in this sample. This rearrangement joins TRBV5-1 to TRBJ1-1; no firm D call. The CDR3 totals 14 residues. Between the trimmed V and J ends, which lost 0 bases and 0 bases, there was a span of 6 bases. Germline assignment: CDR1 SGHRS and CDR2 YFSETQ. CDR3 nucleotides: TGCGCCAGCAGCTTGGGGGCAGTGAACACTGAAGCTTTCTTT. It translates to CASSLGAVNTEAFF.

The CDR3 bases are TGTGCCAGCAGCCCACTGGACAGGGAGTCCTATGGCTACACCTTC. This sequence encodes CASSPLDRESYGYTF. The rearrangement joins TRBV11-2 to TRBJ1-2, with TRBD1 matching over 8 bases. The junction had 9 bases not matched to a gene; V was cut back by 5 bases and J by 4 bases. The germline gives CDR1 SGHAT, CDR2 FQNNGV. The CDR3 runs 15 residues. The full variable domain, in which reference TRBV11-2 and TRBJ1-2 provide the parts outside the CDR3, is EAGVAQSPRYKIIEKRQSVAFWCNPISGHATLYWYQQILGQGPKLLIQFQNNGVVDDSQLPKDRFSAERLKGVDSTLKIQPAKLEDSAVYLCASSPLDRESYGYTFGSGTRLTVV.

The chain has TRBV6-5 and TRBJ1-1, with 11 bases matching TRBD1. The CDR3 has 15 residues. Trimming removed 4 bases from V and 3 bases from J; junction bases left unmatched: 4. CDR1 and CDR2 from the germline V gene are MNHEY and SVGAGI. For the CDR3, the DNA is TGTGCCAGCAGTTCGGGACAGGGGGGCTACACTGAAGCTTTCTTT. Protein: CASSSGQGGYTEAFF.

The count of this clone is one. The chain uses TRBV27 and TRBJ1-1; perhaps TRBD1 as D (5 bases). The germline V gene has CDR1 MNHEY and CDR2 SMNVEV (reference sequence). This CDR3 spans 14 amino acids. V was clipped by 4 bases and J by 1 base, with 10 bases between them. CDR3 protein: CASSSQVANTEAFF. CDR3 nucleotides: TGTGCCAGCAGTTCACAGGTTGCGAACACTGAAGCTTTCTTT.

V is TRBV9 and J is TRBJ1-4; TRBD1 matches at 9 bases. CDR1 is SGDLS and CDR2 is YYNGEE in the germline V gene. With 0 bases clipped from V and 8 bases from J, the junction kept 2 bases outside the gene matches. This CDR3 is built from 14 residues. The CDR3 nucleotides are TGTGCCAGCAGCGTAGGGACAGGGGACGAAAAACTGTTTTTT. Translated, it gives CASSVGTGDEKLFF.

The CDR3 protein is CASSYLISGGWEQYF. CDR3 sequence (DNA): TGTGCCAGCAGTTATCTCATTTCAGGGGGCTGGGAGCAGTACTTC. The V and J genes are TRBV6-5 and TRBJ2-7; TRBD1 agrees at 8 bases. CDR1 is MNHEY and CDR2 is SVGAGI in the germline V gene. The CDR3 length is 15 residues. The J segment lost 7 bases and the V segment lost 3 bases, leaving 11 bases of the junction unmatched.

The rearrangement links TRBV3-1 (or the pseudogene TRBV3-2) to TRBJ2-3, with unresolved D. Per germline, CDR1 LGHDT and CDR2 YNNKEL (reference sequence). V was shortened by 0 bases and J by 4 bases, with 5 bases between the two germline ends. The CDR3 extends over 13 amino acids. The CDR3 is CASSQDRADTQYF. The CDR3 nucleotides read TGTGCCAGCAGCCAAGATCGCGCAGATACGCAGTATTTT.

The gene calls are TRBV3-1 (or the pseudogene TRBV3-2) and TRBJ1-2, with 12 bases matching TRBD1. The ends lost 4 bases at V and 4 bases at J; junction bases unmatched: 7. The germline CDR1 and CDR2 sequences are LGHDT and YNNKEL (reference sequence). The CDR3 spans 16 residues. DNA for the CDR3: TGTGCCAGCAGCCCCAGGCCGGGACAGGGGGCCTATGGCTACACCTTC. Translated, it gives CASSPRPGQGAYGYTF.

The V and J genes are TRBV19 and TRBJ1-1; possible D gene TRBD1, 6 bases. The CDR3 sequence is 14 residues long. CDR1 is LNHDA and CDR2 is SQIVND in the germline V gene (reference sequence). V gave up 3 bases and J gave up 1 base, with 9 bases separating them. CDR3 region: CASSIGRGNTEAFF. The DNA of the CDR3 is TGTGCCAGTAGTATTGGCAGGGGGAACACTGAAGCTTTCTTT.

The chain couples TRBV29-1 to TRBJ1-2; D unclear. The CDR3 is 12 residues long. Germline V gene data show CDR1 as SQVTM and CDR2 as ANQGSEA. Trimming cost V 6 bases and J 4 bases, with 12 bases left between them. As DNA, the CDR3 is TGCAGCGTCCGGCACAGTATCTATGGCTACACCTTC. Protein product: CSVRHSIYGYTF. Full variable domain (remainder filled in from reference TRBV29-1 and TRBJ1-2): SAVISQKPSRDICQRGTSLTIQCQVDSQVTMMFWYRQQPGQSLTLIATANQGSEATYESGFVIDKFPISRPNLTFSTLTVSNMSPEDSSIYLCSVRHSIYGYTFGSGTRLTVV.

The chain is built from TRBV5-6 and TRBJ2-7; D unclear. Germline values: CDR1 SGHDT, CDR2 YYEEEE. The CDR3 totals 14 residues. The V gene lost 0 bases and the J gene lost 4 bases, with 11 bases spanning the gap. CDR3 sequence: CASSLEQSLYEQYF. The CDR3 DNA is TGTGCCAGCAGCTTGGAACAGTCCCTTTACGAGCAGTACTTC.

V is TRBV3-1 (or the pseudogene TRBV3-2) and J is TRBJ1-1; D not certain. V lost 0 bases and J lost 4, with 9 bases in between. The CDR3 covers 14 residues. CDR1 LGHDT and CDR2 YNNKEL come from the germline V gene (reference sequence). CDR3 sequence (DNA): TGTGCCAGCAGCCAAGAATCCGAGGGCACTGAAGCTTTCTTT. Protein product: CASSQESEGTEAFF.

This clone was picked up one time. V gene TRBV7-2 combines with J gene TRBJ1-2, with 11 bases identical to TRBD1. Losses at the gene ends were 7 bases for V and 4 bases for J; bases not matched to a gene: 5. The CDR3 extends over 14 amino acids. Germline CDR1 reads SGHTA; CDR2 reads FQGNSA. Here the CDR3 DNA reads TGTGCCAGCACCCGGGACAGGGGGGTCTATGGCTACACCTTC. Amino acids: CASTRDRGVYGYTF.

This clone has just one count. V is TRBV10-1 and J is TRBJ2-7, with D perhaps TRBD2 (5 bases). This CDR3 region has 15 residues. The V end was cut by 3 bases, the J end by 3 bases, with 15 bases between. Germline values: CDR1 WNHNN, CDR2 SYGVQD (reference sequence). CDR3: CASSDITDRDYEQYF. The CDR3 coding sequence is TGCGCCAGCAGTGATATAACGGACCGGGACTACGAGCAGTACTTC.